This T cell receptor (beta chain) appears in the sequencing data of a study of HIV-infected children after antiretroviral therapy interruption (dated by TCRdb to about 2019). Broadly, across the study: All eight included children had a CD4+ count above 500 and a viral load below 50 copies/ml, with four on planned treatment interruption and four on continuous treatment. For the continuous-treatment arm, samples from the corresponding weeks 0, 48 and 150 were analyzed. Interruption-arm samples came from week 0, week 12, end of interruption (week 24 or 48), and about 3 years after study end. Recorded exposure to EBV and CMV was present in most of the participating children. The interruption group had a median age of about 10 years, compared with 7 to 8 years in the continuous treatment group. Alongside measurements of thymic output, TCR repertoires of children on planned treatment interruption were compared with TCR repertoires of children on continuous antiretroviral treatment. Here is what the overall study found, with its caveats: The small number of patients is a limitation of the study, so the data should be interpreted with caution. In a few patients, shared-triplet CDR3 clusters rose after interruption, but the overall increase reached significance only when one outlier patient was excluded. In naive CD4+ repertoires of PTI patients, reduced CDR3 sharing between time points was observed after interruption began, whereas many sequences were found to be shared between end of interruption and 3 years later.

According to the study, the label for this sample's treatment or condition signals: PENTA 11 planned treatment interruption arm or continuous ART arm. Participants were children from the United Kingdom aged 2 to 15 years who had received at least three-drug ART for at least 24 weeks. Cryopreserved PBMCs containing at least 5 million viable cells were required, and four candidate patients were excluded because of low viable PBMC yield. Using a FACSAria III cell sorter, memory CD8+ CD45RO+ CD45RA- T cells were FACS-sorted out of thawed PBMCs. The sorted cells were fixed, and RNA was then extracted with the RNeasy FFPE kit and afterward with the RNeasy Micro kit. Libraries were made using 3' RACE. To correct PCR amplification bias, TCR libraries were generated from RNA with a 3' RACE protocol that used unique molecular identifiers. Amplicon libraries were pooled in groups of up to 12 and sequenced on an Illumina MiSeq using v2 2x250 paired-end chemistry. As for the original processing: Decombinator was used to process the reads, assigning V and J genes and CDR3 and applying barcode-based correction of errors and PCR bias. Repertoires were subsampled to equal depth before Gini coefficient calculation using the R ineq package. GLIPH, Hamming distance and a shared triplet metric were used to assess CDR3 similarity. TCRdb handled the public reads itself, with Q25 trimming in fastp and clone calling in MiXCR, and kept productive beta chains. Identical CDR3 protein sequences are pooled into one entry, listed with their most common genes and DNA. The authors' filters were not applied to this entry. This sample comprises nearly 15,000 distinct CDR3 sequences, 3% to 3.5% of them detected only once. Together, the top ten hold approximately 34% of the sample.

The germline V and J ends show losses of 7 bases and 0 bases respectively, and no gene match explains 3 bases of the junction. The CDR3 starts with the cysteine, ends with the phenylalanine, and has 13 residues. Just the 39-base CDR3 DNA is kept, in frame starting at base 1. This clonotype came up many times. The specificity of this receptor is unknown. The sample holds no much larger clone one base away, and base qualities are not on file. The chain employs TRBV12-3 or TRBV12-4 and TRBJ2-7; 7 central nucleotides agree with TRBD1. The TCR was taken from a pool of human donors with HIV. This specimen consisted of CD45RO+ CD8+ T cells from PBMCs, pooled from several time points, obtained from a donor given antiretroviral therapy, either interrupted or continuous. The intended sense of this specimen's cell subset or site label: memory CD8+ CD45RO+ CD45RA- T cells. The CDR3 protein: CASTGDSSYEQYF. The DNA sequence follows: TGTGCCAGCACCGGGGACAGCTCCTACGAGCAGTACTTC.